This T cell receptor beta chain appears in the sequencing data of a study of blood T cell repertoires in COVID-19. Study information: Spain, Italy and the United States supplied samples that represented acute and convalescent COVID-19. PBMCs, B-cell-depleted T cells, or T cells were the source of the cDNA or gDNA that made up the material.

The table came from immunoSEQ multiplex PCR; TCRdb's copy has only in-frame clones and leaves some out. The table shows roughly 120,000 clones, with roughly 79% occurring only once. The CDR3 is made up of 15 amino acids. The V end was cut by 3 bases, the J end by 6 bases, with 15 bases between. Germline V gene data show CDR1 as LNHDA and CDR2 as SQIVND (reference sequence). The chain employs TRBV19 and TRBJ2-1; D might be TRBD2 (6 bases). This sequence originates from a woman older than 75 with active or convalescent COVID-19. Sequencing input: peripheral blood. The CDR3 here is CASSIRTGAGNEQFF. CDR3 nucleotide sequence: TGTGCCAGTAGTATTCGGACCGGAGCGGGCAATGAGCAGTTCTTC.